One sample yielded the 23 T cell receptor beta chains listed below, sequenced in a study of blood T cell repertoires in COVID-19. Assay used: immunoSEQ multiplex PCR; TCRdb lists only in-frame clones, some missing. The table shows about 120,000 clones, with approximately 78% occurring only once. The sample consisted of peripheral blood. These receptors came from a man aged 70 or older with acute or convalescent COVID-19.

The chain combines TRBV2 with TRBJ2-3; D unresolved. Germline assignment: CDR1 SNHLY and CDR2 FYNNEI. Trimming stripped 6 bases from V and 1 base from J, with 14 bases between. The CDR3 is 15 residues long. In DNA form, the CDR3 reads TGTGCCAGCAGGACTTATGGCGGCCGCACAGATACGCAGTATTTT. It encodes CASRTYGGRTDTQYF.

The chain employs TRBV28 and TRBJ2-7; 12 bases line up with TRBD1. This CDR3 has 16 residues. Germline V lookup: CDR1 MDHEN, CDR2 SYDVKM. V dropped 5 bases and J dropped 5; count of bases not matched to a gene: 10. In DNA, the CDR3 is TGTGCCAGCAGTCCGATGGGACAGGGGGCGTCCGACGAGCAGTACTTC. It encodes CASSPMGQGASDEQYF.

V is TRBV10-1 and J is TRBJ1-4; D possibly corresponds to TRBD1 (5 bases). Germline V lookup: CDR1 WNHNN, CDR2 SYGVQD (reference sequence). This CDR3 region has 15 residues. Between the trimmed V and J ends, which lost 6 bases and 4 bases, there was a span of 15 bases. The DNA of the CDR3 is TGCGCCAGCAGCCGCGGGACTGCTCATAATGAAAAACTGTTTTTT. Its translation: CASSRGTAHNEKLFF.

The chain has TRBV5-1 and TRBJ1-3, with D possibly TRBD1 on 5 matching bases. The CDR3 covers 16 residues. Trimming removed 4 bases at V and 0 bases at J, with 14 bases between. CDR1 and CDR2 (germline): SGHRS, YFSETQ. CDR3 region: CASSHTGASSGNTIYF. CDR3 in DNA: TGCGCCAGCAGCCACACAGGTGCCTCCTCTGGAAACACCATATATTTT.

The CDR3 is CASSSTSGQQYGYTF. DNA for the CDR3: TGTGCCAGCAGTTCGACCTCGGGACAGCAGTATGGCTACACCTTC. The chain combines TRBV28 with TRBJ1-2; 7 bases align to TRBD1. Germline CDR1 is MDHEN and CDR2 is SYDVKM. The CDR3 has 15 residues. The ends lost 4 bases at V and 5 bases at J; junction bases unmatched: 10.

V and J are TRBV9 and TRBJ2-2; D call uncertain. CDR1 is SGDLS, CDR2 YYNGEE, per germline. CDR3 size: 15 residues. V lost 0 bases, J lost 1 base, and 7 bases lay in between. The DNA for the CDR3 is TGTGCCAGCAGCGTAGGTTCTCGGAACACCGGGGAGCTGTTTTTT. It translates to CASSVGSRNTGELFF.

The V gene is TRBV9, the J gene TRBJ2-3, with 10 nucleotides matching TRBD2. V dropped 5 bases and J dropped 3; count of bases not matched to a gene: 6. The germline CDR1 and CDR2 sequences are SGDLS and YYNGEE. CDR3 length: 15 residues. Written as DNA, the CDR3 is TGTGCCAGCAGGCTTGGACTAGCGGCGACAGATACGCAGTATTTT. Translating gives CASRLGLAATDTQYF.

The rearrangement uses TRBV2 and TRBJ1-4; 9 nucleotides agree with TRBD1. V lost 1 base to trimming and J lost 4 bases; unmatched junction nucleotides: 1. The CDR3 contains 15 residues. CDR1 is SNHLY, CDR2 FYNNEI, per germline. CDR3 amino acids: CASSEGGQGNEKLFF. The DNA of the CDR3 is TGTGCCAGCAGTGAAGGGGGACAGGGTAATGAAAAACTGTTTTTT.

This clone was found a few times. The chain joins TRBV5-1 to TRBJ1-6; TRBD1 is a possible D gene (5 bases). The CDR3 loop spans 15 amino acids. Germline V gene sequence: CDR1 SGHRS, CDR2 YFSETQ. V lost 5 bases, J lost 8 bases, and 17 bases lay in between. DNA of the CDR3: TGCGCCAGCAGTACGAACTCTTTAGGGGATTCACCCCTCCACTTT. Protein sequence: CASSTNSLGDSPLHF.

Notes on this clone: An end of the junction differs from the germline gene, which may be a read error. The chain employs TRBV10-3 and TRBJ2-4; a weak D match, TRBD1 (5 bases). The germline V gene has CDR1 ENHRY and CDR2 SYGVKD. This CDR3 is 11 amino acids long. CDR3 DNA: TGCGCCATCAGGCAGGGAAACATTCAGTACTTC. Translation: CAIRQGNIQYF.

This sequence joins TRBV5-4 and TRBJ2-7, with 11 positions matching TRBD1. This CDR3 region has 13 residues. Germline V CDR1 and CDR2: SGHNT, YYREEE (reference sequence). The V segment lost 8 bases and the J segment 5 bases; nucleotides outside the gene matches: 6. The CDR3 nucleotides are TGTGCCAGTGGACAGGGGGCGCGCGACGAGCAGTACTTC. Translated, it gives CASGQGARDEQYF.

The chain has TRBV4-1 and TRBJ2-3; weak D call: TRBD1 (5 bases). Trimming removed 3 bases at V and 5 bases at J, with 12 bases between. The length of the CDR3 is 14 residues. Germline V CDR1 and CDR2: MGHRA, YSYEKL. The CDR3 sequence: CASSQGRSGDTQYF. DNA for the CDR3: TGCGCCAGCAGCCAGGGGCGGAGTGGAGATACGCAGTATTTT.

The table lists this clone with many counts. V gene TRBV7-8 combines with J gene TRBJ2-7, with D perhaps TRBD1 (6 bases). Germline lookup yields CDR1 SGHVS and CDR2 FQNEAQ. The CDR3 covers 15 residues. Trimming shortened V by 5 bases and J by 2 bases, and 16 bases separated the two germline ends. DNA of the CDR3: TGTGCCAGCAGCCCAGTGACAGGCCGCGCCTACGAGCAGTACTTC. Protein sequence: CASSPVTGRAYEQYF.

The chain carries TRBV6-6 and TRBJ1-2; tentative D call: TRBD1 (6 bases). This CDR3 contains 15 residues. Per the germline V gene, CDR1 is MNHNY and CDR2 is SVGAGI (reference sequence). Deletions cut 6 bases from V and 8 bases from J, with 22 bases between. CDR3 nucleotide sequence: TGTGCCAGCAGCCCCTCCATAAACAGGGTTGACGGCTACACCTTC. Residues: CASSPSINRVDGYTF.

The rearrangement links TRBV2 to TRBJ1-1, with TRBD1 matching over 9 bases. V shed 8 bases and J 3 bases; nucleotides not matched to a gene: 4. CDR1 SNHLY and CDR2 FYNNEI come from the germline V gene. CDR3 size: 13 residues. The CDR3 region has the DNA TGTGCCAGCGGAGGGGACAGGGACACTGAAGCTTTCTTT. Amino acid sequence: CASGGDRDTEAFF. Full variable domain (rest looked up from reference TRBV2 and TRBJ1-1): EPEVTQTPSHQVTQMGQEVILRCVPISNHLYFYWYRQILGQKVEFLVSFYNNEISEKSEIFDDQFSVERPDGSNFTLKIRSTKLEDSAMYFCASGGDRDTEAFFGQGTRLTVV.

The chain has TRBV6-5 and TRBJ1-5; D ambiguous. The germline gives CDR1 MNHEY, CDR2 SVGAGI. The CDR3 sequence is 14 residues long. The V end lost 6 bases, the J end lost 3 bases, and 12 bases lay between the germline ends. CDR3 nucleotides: TGTGCCAGCAGGAGCCGGGAGGCCAATCAGCCCCAGCATTTT. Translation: CASRSREANQPQHF.

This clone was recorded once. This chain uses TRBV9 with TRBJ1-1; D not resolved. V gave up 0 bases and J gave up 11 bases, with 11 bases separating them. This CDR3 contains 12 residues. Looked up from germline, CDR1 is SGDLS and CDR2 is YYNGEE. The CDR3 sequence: CASSVEKLEAFF. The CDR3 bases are TGTGCCAGCAGCGTAGAGAAGCTGGAGGCTTTCTTT.

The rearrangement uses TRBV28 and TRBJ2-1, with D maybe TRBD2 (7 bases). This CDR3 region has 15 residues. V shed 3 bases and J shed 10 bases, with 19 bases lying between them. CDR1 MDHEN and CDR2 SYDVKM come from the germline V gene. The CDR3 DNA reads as TGTGCCAGCAGTTTGGGGGGGCTTGAAATTAGGGAGCAGTTCTTC. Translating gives CASSLGGLEIREQFF. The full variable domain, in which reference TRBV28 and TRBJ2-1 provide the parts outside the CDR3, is DVKVTQSSRYLVKRTGEKVFLECVQDMDHENMFWYRQDPGLGLRLIYFSYDVKMKEKGDIPEGYSVSREKKERFSLILESASTNQTSMYLCASSLGGLEIREQFFGPGTRLTVL.

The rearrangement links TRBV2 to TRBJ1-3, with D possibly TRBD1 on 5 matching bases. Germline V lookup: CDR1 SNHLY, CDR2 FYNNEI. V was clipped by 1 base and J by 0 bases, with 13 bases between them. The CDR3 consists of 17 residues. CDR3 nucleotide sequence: TGTGCCAGCAGTGAAGACGGGGGGATCTACTCTGGAAACACCATATATTTT. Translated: CASSEDGGIYSGNTIYF. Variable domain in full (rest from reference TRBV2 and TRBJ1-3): EPEVTQTPSHQVTQMGQEVILRCVPISNHLYFYWYRQILGQKVEFLVSFYNNEISEKSEIFDDQFSVERPDGSNFTLKIRSTKLEDSAMYFCASSEDGGIYSGNTIYFGEGSWLTVV.

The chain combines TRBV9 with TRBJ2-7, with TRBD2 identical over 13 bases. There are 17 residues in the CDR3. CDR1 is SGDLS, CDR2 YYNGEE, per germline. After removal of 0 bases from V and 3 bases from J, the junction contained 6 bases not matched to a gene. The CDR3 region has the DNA TGTGCCAGCAGCGTAGGAGGACTAGCGGGAGTAGGCTACGAGCAGTACTTC. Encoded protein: CASSVGGLAGVGYEQYF.

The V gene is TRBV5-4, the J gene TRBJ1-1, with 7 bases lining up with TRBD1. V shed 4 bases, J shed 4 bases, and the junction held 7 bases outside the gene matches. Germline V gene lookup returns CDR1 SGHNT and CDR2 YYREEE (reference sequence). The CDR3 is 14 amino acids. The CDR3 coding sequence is TGTGCCAGCAGCGGTGGGACAGTCGGCACTGAAGCTTTCTTT. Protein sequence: CASSGGTVGTEAFF.

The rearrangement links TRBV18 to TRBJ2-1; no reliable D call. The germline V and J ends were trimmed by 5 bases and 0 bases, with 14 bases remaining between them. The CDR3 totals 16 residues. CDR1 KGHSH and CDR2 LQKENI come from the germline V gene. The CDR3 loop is CASSTNQPSSYNEQFF. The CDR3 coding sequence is TGTGCCAGCTCAACAAACCAGCCTAGCTCCTACAATGAGCAGTTCTTC.

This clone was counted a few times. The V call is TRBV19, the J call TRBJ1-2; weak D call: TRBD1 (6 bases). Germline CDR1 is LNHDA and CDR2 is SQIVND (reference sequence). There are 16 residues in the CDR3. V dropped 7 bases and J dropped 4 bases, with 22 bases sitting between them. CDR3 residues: CASTDDLGGTFYGYTF. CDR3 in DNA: TGTGCCAGTACTGATGATCTAGGGGGAACCTTCTATGGCTACACCTTC.